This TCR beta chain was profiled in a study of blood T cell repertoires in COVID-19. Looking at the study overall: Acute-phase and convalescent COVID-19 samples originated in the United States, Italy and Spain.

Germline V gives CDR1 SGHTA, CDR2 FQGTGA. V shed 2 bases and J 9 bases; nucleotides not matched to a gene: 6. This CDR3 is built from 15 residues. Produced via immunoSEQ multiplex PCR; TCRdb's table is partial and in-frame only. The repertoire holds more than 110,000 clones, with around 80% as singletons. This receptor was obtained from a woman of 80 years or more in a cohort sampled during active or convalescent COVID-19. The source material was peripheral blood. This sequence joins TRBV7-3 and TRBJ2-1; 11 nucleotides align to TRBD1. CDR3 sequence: CASSLEGQGVSEQFF. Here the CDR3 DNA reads TGTGCCAGCAGCTTAGAGGGACAGGGGGTAAGTGAGCAGTTCTTC.